One and the same sample provided the 15 T cell receptor beta chains below, sequenced in a study of blood T cell repertoires in COVID-19. Sequencing used immunoSEQ multiplex PCR; TCRdb keeps in-frame clones, though not all of them. The sample holds tens of thousands of clones; approximately 87% are singletons and the top ten take about 3.7%. Sequenced: peripheral blood. Receptors were obtained from a man aged 40-50 years with COVID-19, enrolled during active disease.

V and J are TRBV7-9 and TRBJ2-7, with 10 bases fitting TRBD2. Germline V gives CDR1 SEHNR, CDR2 FQNEAQ (reference sequence). This CDR3 is 14 amino acids long. Trimming took 4 bases from V and 2 from J; bases not matched to a gene: 2. The chain's CDR3 is CASSYSGRPYEQYF. The CDR3, as DNA: TGTGCCAGCAGCTATAGCGGGAGGCCCTACGAGCAGTACTTC. The full variable domain, completed using reference TRBV7-9 and TRBJ2-7, is DTGVSQNPRHKITKRGQNVTFRCDPISEHNRLYWYRQTLGQGPEFLTYFQNEAQLEKSRLLSDRFSAERPKGSFSTLEIQRTEQGDSAMYLCASSYSGRPYEQYFGPGTRLTVT.

The chain recombines TRBV20-1 with TRBJ1-6, with a possible D match to TRBD1 (6 bases). CDR3 size: 14 residues. Trimming stripped 3 bases from V and 8 bases from J, with 14 bases between. The V gene's germline CDR1 is DFQATT and CDR2 SNEGSKA (reference sequence). DNA of the CDR3: TGCAGTGCTAGTTCTCCAGGGGCTTATTCACCCCTCCACTTT. It is translated as CSASSPGAYSPLHF.

This clone was observed once. The rearrangement links TRBV5-1 to TRBJ2-5, with 11 bases fitting TRBD1. Germline CDR1 and CDR2: SGHRS and YFSETQ. V lost 0 bases to trimming and J lost 5 bases; unmatched junction nucleotides: 12. The CDR3 length is 18 residues. The CDR3 reads CASSLARDRGFREETQYF. The CDR3 DNA is TGCGCCAGCAGCTTGGCCCGGGACAGGGGGTTTAGGGAGGAGACCCAGTACTTC. Combining the CDR3 with reference TRBV5-1 and TRBJ2-5 gives the whole variable domain KAGVTQTPRYLIKTRGQQVTLSCSPISGHRSVSWYQQTPGQGLQFLFEYFSETQRNKGNFPGRFSGRQFSNSRSEMNVSTLELGDSALYLCASSLARDRGFREETQYFGPGTRLLVL.

CDR3 loop: CASSPGTGRYGGELFF. The CDR3 region has the DNA TGCGCCAGCAGTCCCGGGACAGGGCGTTATGGCGGGGAGCTGTTTTTT. The V call is TRBV5-1, the J call TRBJ2-2; TRBD1 agrees at 9 bases. The V gene's germline CDR1 is SGHRS and CDR2 YFSETQ. CDR3 size: 16 residues. V gave up 5 bases and J gave up 7 bases; unmatched junction bases: 12.

The chain employs TRBV5-6 and TRBJ2-7, with 8 bases lining up with TRBD2. Germline V lookup: CDR1 SGHDT, CDR2 YYEEEE. The J segment lost 6 bases and the V segment lost 6 bases, leaving 20 bases of the junction unmatched. This CDR3 contains 17 residues. The CDR3 sequence: CASIPFASGRTPGEQYF. In nucleotides, the CDR3 is TGTGCCAGCATCCCCTTTGCAAGCGGGAGAACTCCGGGCGAGCAGTACTTC.

The rearrangement joins TRBV7-9 to TRBJ1-1, with D possibly TRBD1 on 6 matching bases. From germline, CDR1 is SEHNR and CDR2 FQNEAQ (reference sequence). V was trimmed by 6 bases and J by 4 bases, leaving 21 bases between them. CDR3 length equals 16 residues. The CDR3 DNA sequence: TGTGCCAGCAGGTCTGAATCTACAGGGAGTTCCACTGAAGCTTTCTTT. Amino acids: CASRSESTGSSTEAFF.

The genes are TRBV19 and TRBJ1-1; 9 nucleotides line up with TRBD1. CDR3 length equals 16 residues. Germline values: CDR1 LNHDA, CDR2 SQIVND (reference sequence). The ends lost 1 base at V and 5 bases at J; junction bases unmatched: 8. CDR3 amino acids: CASSIGGTGTRTEAFF. The CDR3 coding sequence is TGTGCCAGTAGTATAGGAGGGACAGGGACAAGGACTGAAGCTTTCTTT. Looking up the rest from reference TRBV19 and TRBJ1-1 gives the full variable domain: DGGITQSPKYLFRKEGQNVTLSCEQNLNHDAMYWYRQDPGQGLRLIYYSQIVNDFQKGDIAEGYSVSREKKESFPLTVTSAQKNPTAFYLCASSIGGTGTRTEAFFGQGTRLTVV.

This chain joins TRBV20-1 and TRBJ1-6, with 10 bases aligning to TRBD1. J gave up 8 bases and V 3 bases, and 4 bases lay outside the gene matches. Germline-derived CDR1 and CDR2 are DFQATT and SNEGSKA (reference sequence). The length of the CDR3 is 14 residues. CDR3 amino acids: CSASDRGLDSPLHF. CDR3 bases: TGCAGTGCTAGTGACAGGGGGCTGGATTCACCCCTCCACTTT.

V usage is TRBV6-1 and J usage is TRBJ1-6; D not certain. The V end was cut by 3 bases, the J end by 7 bases, with 7 bases between. The CDR3 totals 13 residues. Germline CDR1 reads MNHNS; CDR2 reads SASEGT. The CDR3 DNA reads TGTGCCAGCAGTGAGGGGAGCAATTCACCCCTCCACTTT. Translating it yields CASSEGSNSPLHF.

The chain is built from TRBV21-1 and TRBJ2-5; no check of the table's D call, TRBD2, against the DNA was made. TRBV21-1 is annotated as a pseudogene. The CDR3 is made up of 11 amino acids. CDR3 region: CASGRTETQYF. In nucleotides, the CDR3 is TGTGCCAGTGGGAGGACCGAGACCCAGTACTTC.

The J gene is TRBJ1-5, the V gene TRBV7-6; 9 positions agree with TRBD1. Looked up from germline, CDR1 is SGHVS and CDR2 is FNYEAQ. The CDR3 spans 15 residues. J gave up 4 bases and V 5 bases, and 6 bases lay outside the gene matches. CDR3 sequence reads: CASSPGTGRNQPQHF. The CDR3 DNA reads as TGTGCCAGCAGCCCAGGGACAGGGAGGAATCAGCCCCAGCATTTT.

The J gene is TRBJ2-5, the V gene TRBV24-1; D unclear. Germline CDR1 reads KGHDR; CDR2 reads SFDVKD. Trimming stripped 5 bases from V and 1 base from J, with 13 bases between. This CDR3 has 15 amino acids. CDR3 sequence: CATSVGGNTQETQYF. In DNA, the CDR3 is TGTGCCACCAGTGTTGGCGGAAACACCCAAGAGACCCAGTACTTC.

The chain carries TRBV10-3 and TRBJ1-3; 7 bases map to TRBD1. The CDR3 covers 16 residues. Germline CDR1 and CDR2: ENHRY and SYGVKD. Germline trimming cut 0 bases from V and 0 bases from J; bases unmatched to any gene: 2. The CDR3 DNA is TGTGCCATCAGTGAGTCTGCAGGGGGCTCTGGAAACACCATATATTTT. It yields the protein CAISESAGGSGNTIYF.

The chain is built from TRBV11-3 and TRBJ2-2; weak D call: TRBD2 (5 bases). This CDR3 comprises 15 residues. The germline CDR1 and CDR2 sequences are SGHNT and YENEEA. Trimming left V 3 bases short and J 7 bases short, with 15 bases between. The CDR3 sequence is CASSFGDHRGGELFF. Written as DNA, the CDR3 is TGTGCCAGCAGCTTTGGGGATCACCGGGGCGGGGAGCTGTTTTTT.

The CDR3: CASSPPTRVTDTEAFF. Here the CDR3 DNA reads TGTGCCAGCTCACCACCGACTAGGGTTACGGACACTGAAGCTTTCTTT. The genes are TRBV18 and TRBJ1-1; D ambiguous. The CDR3 totals 16 residues. Deletions cut 0 bases from V and 3 bases from J, with 14 bases between. From germline, CDR1 is KGHSH and CDR2 LQKENI.